This TCR beta chain was observed in a study of blood T cell repertoires in COVID-19. In the study overall: The cDNA or gDNA used as material had been derived from T cells, B-cell-depleted T cells, or PBMCs.

TCRdb keeps only in-frame clones here, not all; method: immunoSEQ multiplex PCR. Of about 150,000 clones listed, more than 60% are singletons. This CDR3 is 16 amino acids long. V was trimmed by 3 bases and J by 0 bases, leaving 11 bases between them. Germline V lookup: CDR1 LNHDA, CDR2 SQIVND (reference sequence). The sequencing sample was made of peripheral blood. The source of this sequence is a man aged 50-60 years with acute or convalescent COVID-19. The chain links TRBV19 to TRBJ2-2, with a possible D match to TRBD1 (6 bases). CDR3 coding DNA: TGTGCCAGTAGTATTCAACAGGGCGCGAACACCGGGGAGCTGTTTTTT. Translated: CASSIQQGANTGELFF.